A selection of T cell receptor beta chains follows, all from one sample in a study of cytomegalovirus exposure and HLA in healthy donors. The assay was immunoSEQ multiplex PCR, and TCRdb's table has in-frame clones only and misses some. This sample's clone table lists 200,000 or so clones. The sequenced sample consisted of PBMCs. These receptors all come from a boy between 10 and 17 years old in good health and CMV-seronegative. Both conserved end residues are part of each CDR3. The order of the fields is J gene, V gene, D gene, CDR3 DNA, CDR3 protein. A D gene is named only where the DNA matches it firmly.

TRBJ2-7 | TRBV5-5 | TRBD2 | TGTGCCAGCAGCTTGTTACGGACTAGCATCTACGAGCAGTACTTC | CASSLLRTSIYEQYF
TRBJ1-5 | TRBV5-3 | NA | TGTGCCAGAAGCTTGGCCAGACTCCATCAGCCCCAGCATTTT | CARSLARLHQPQHF
TRBJ2-7 | TRBV14 | NA | TGTGCCAGCAGCCAAATAGCTGAATACGAGCAGTACTTC | CASSQIAEYEQYF
TRBJ2-3 | TRBV10-1 | NA | TGCGCCAGCAGTGAGTACGGGGACACAGATACGCAGTATTTT | CASSEYGDTDTQYF
TRBJ1-1 | TRBV20-1 | NA | TGCAGTGTGAACAGGGTAACTGAAGCTTTCTTT | CSVNRVTEAFF
TRBJ2-7 | TRBV19 | NA | TGTGCCAGTAGTCGGACACTCGCTTTGGAGCAGTACTTC | CASSRTLALEQYF
TRBJ2-3 | TRBV5-1 | NA | TGCGCCAGCAGCTCCTCTCCGGGCGGGCGGGGAAGCACAGATACGCAGTATTTT | CASSSSPGGRGSTDTQYF
TRBJ2-7 | TRBV27 | NA | TGTGCCAGCAGGACGGACAGACTACCCTACGAGCAGTACTTC | CASRTDRLPYEQYF
TRBJ2-5 | TRBV5-1 | NA | TGCGCCAGCAGCTTTAGCGGGACAGAAGAGACCCAGTACTTC | CASSFSGTEETQYF
TRBJ2-5 | TRBV7-7 | NA | TGTGCTAGCAGCTTCGCCGGTGCGGGGGAGACCCAGTACTTC | CASSFAGAGETQYF
TRBJ2-7 | TRBV2 | NA | TGTGCCAGCACCAGTGGGGGGGCCAGCGACGAGCAGTACTTC | CASTSGGASDEQYF
TRBJ2-3 | TRBV10-1 | TRBD2 | TGCGCCAGCAGCCCCGCTGGGACTAGCGGAGATACGCAGTATTTT | CASSPAGTSGDTQYF
TRBJ1-2 | TRBV9 | NA | TGTGCCAGCAGGTCGACAGCTCCGACTGGTGGCTACACCTTC | CASRSTAPTGGYTF
TRBJ2-7 | TRBV4-1 | TRBD2 | TGCGCCAGCAGCCAAGAAGGAAGGCGCGGGAGCGAGCAGTACTTC | CASSQEGRRGSEQYF
TRBJ2-7 | TRBV5-1 | NA | TGCGCCAGCAGCTTCGGCGGTTACGAACCCTACGAGCAGTACTTC | CASSFGGYEPYEQYF
TRBJ2-7 | TRBV11-2 | TRBD1 | TGTGCCAGCAGTTACCCGGGACAGGGGCTAGTACAGCAGTACTTC | CASSYPGQGLVQQYF
TRBJ2-5 | TRBV5-1 | NA | TGCGCCAGCTCCCTCGGCGGGACTGGTCAAGAGACCCAGTACTTC | CASSLGGTGQETQYF
TRBJ1-3 | TRBV5-1 | TRBD1 | TGCGCCAGCAGCTCCCAACGGACAGGGGATGCTGGAAACACCATATATTTT | CASSSQRTGDAGNTIYF
TRBJ2-7 | TRBV6-5 | TRBD1 | TGTGCCACGTCACAGGGGTCACGGGAGCAGTACTTC | CATSQGSREQYF
TRBJ2-5 | TRBV4-2 | NA | TGTGCCAGCAGCCAAGATCCGACGGTGGGCGGGGGCGAGACCCAGTACTTC | CASSQDPTVGGGETQYF
TRBJ2-6 | TRBV11-2 | NA | TGTGCCAGCAACCCCACCGGGAACTCTGGGGCCAACGTCCTGACTTTC | CASNPTGNSGANVLTF
TRBJ2-1 | TRBV11-2 | TRBD2 | TGTGCCAGCATGCGGGGGGGCCTGGGTGAGCAGTTCTTC | CASMRGGLGEQFF
TRBJ2-3 | TRBV9 | TRBD1 | TGTGCCAGCAGCGCGGACAGGGGGGTAAATACGCAGTATTTT | CASSADRGVNTQYF
TRBJ2-5 | TRBV5-6 | TRBD1 | TGTGCCAGCAGCCCGGGACAGGGAGGGGAGACCCAGTACTTC | CASSPGQGGETQYF
TRBJ1-5 | TRBV19 | NA | TGTGCCAGTAGTATAGACGGCCCGGGACTCTATAGCAATCAGCCCCAGCATTTT | CASSIDGPGLYSNQPQHF
TRBJ2-3 | TRBV6-5 | NA | TGTGCCAGCCAGAAGCTGGGGACTAGCACAGATACGCAGTATTTT | CASQKLGTSTDTQYF
TRBJ2-7 | TRBV19 | TRBD2 | TGTGCCAGTAGCGCCGGAGCGGGGGCCTACGAGCAGTACTTC | CASSAGAGAYEQYF
TRBJ2-5 | TRBV6-6 | NA | TGTGCCAGCAGTTACGAGGGGACCCAGTACTTC | CASSYEGTQYF
TRBJ1-1 | TRBV27 | NA | TGTGCCAGCGGGAGGGAGAACACTGAAGCTTTCTTT | CASGRENTEAFF
TRBJ2-1 | TRBV29-1 | NA | TGCAGCGTTGACGAGTATGGCGGAAGCTACAATGAGCAGTTCTTC | CSVDEYGGSYNEQFF
TRBJ1-5 | TRBV6-5 | NA | TGTGCCAGCACCGACTACGCGGGCCAGCCCCAGCATTTT | CASTDYAGQPQHF
TRBJ1-5 | TRBV28 | NA | TGTGCCAGCAGTTTGGGAGGGATTCGGGATTGGAGCAATCAGCCCCAGCATTTT | CASSLGGIRDWSNQPQHF
TRBJ2-1 | TRBV5-1 | TRBD2 | TGCGCCAGCAGCTTGAAGCTAGCGGGGACCTACAATGAGCAGTTCTTC | CASSLKLAGTYNEQFF
TRBJ1-1 | TRBV7-2 | TRBD1 | TGTGCCAGCAGCCCCCGGGACAGGGGGCGCCGCGGCACTGAAGCTTTCTTT | CASSPRDRGRRGTEAFF
TRBJ2-3 | TRBV19 | TRBD1 | TGTGCCAGTAGGTTCCGGGACAGGCACACAGATACGCAGTATTTT | CASRFRDRHTDTQYF
TRBJ2-7 | TRBV9 | NA | TGTGCCAGCAGCGTAGACCTCAGGGTCCCCTACGAGCAGTACTTC | CASSVDLRVPYEQYF
TRBJ1-1 | TRBV15 | NA | TGTGCCACCAGCAGAGATCAAGGGGACACTGAAGCTTTCTTT | CATSRDQGDTEAFF
TRBJ1-1 | TRBV5-5 | TRBD1 | TGTGCCAGCAGCCTTCAGGGGGTGAACACTGAAGCTTTCTTT | CASSLQGVNTEAFF
TRBJ1-4 | TRBV30 | TRBD1 | TGTGCCTGTTGGGACAGAGGGCCCAGTACAACTAATGAAAAACTGTTTTTT | CACWDRGPSTTNEKLFF
TRBJ2-2 | TRBV2 | NA | TGTGCCAGCACCCAGGGTGTCCGCGGGGAGCTGTTTTTT | CASTQGVRGELFF
TRBJ2-1 | TRBV6-4 | NA | TGTGCCAGCAGTGAGGGCACTCACAATGAGCAGTTCTTC | CASSEGTHNEQFF
TRBJ1-2 | TRBV7-8 | TRBD1 | TGTGCCAGCAGCGCCCCGGGACAGGGAGACTATGGCTACACCTTC | CASSAPGQGDYGYTF
TRBJ2-3 | TRBV19 | NA | TGTGCCAGTAGTCTCACCTCTAGCGCGGATACGCAGTATTTT | CASSLTSSADTQYF
TRBJ2-1 | TRBV2 | TRBD2 | TGTGCCAGCAGTGCAGGGGGTAGCGGGGGGCATCCCCAGTTCTTC | CASSAGGSGGHPQFF
TRBJ1-2 | TRBV7-8 | NA | TGTGCCAGCAGCTTAGTGGGCAGCAACTATGGCTACACCTTC | CASSLVGSNYGYTF
TRBJ2-1 | TRBV7-7 | TRBD1 | TGTGCCAGCAGCCCATTCGCGAGACAGGGTGGCAATGAGCAGTTCTTC | CASSPFARQGGNEQFF
TRBJ2-7 | TRBV11-2 | TRBD1 | TGTGCCAGCAGCTGGGGGACAGGGGGCTACGAGCAGTACTTC | CASSWGTGGYEQYF
TRBJ1-1 | TRBV11-2 | TRBD1 | TGTGCCAGCAGCCTGTACCCCGACAGGGCGAACACTGAAGCTTTCTTT | CASSLYPDRANTEAFF
TRBJ1-1 | TRBV29-1 | NA | TGCAGCCCCGGGGGAAGCACTGAAGCTTTCTTT | CSPGGSTEAFF
TRBJ2-7 | TRBV7-9 | TRBD2 | TGTGCCAGCAGCTTAGGTCTAGCGGGGGGGAACGAGCAGTACTTC | CASSLGLAGGNEQYF
TRBJ2-1 | TRBV4-1 | TRBD2 | TGCGCCAGCAGCCAATCTTCCGGGACTAGCGGGGACAATGAGCAGTTCTTC | CASSQSSGTSGDNEQFF
TRBJ1-1 | TRBV7-9 | TRBD1 | TGTGCCAGCAGCTTACCAAGAGGACAGGGGGGAACTGAAGCTTTCTTT | CASSLPRGQGGTEAFF
TRBJ1-2 | TRBV29-1 | NA | TGCAGCGTTGAAGATGGGCCCCGGGACACAAAGCCTTATGGCTACACCTTC | CSVEDGPRDTKPYGYTF
TRBJ1-1 | TRBV7-8 | NA | TGTGCCAGCAGCTTATTGACAGGATCTGAAGCTTTCTTT | CASSLLTGSEAFF